These 18 T cell receptor beta chains were sequenced from one sample in a study of Ad26.COV2.S vaccination and SARS-CoV-2 variants. The treatment was: around 19 received Ad26.COV2.S at low or high dose, single or two shots; roughly five received placebo; per-sample allocation not given. Specimens were obtained on day 63 following the first vaccine or placebo injection. The table came from immunoSEQ multiplex PCR; TCRdb's copy has only in-frame clones and leaves some out. The sample includes about 350,000 clones, 85% to 90% of them seen just once. The sample consisted of peripheral blood, taken in a trial of Ad26.COV2.S vaccine versus placebo. These receptor sequences come from a person aged 18-65 years who received the Ad26.COV2.S COVID-19 vaccine or a placebo.

This chain joins TRBV5-1 and TRBJ2-4, with 7 bases fitting TRBD1. The CDR3 runs 13 residues. The J segment lost 5 bases and the V segment lost 4 bases, leaving 3 bases of the junction unmatched. Germline-derived CDR1 and CDR2 are SGHRS and YFSETQ. The DNA for the CDR3 is TGCGCCAGCAGCAGAACAGGGGAAAACATTCAGTACTTC. Amino acid sequence: CASSRTGENIQYF.

This chain joins TRBV7-9 and TRBJ2-7, with 7 bases identical to TRBD2. Losses at the gene ends were 2 bases for V and 5 bases for J; bases not matched to a gene: 6. The CDR3 runs 14 residues. CDR1 is SEHNR, CDR2 FQNEAQ, per germline (reference sequence). This CDR3 reads CASSLSAGVDEQYF. In DNA, the CDR3 is TGTGCCAGCAGCTTAAGCGCGGGGGTGGACGAGCAGTACTTC.

This chain connects TRBV7-8 to TRBJ1-1, with D tentatively TRBD1 (5 bases). This CDR3 region has 16 residues. V lost 1 base and J lost 4, with 16 bases in between. Per the germline V gene, CDR1 is SGHVS and CDR2 is FQNEAQ. This CDR3 reads CASSLVQALDGTEAFF. The CDR3 DNA follows: TGTGCCAGCAGCTTAGTACAGGCCCTTGATGGCACTGAAGCTTTCTTT. Full variable domain (remainder filled in from reference TRBV7-8 and TRBJ1-1): GAGVSQSPRYKVAKRGQDVALRCDPISGHVSLFWYQQALGQGPEFLTYFQNEAQLDKSGLPSDRFFAERPEGSVSTLKIQRTQQEDSAVYLCASSLVQALDGTEAFFGQGTRLTVV.

This clone was observed a handful of times. The V and J genes are TRBV9 and TRBJ1-3; D possibly corresponds to TRBD1 (6 bases). V was clipped by 1 base and J by 0 bases, with 17 bases between them. The CDR3 consists of 18 residues. The germline CDR1 and CDR2 sequences are SGDLS and YYNGEE. CDR3 bases: TGTGCCAGCAGCGTACTAGATACAGGGCCCCGCTCTGGAAACACCATATATTTT. It encodes CASSVLDTGPRSGNTIYF.

This chain connects TRBV13 to TRBJ1-1; TRBD1 is a possible D gene (5 bases). Germline V lookup: CDR1 PRHDT, CDR2 FYEKMQ (reference sequence). The CDR3 length is 14 residues. The ends were cut back, 5 bases at V and 4 bases at J, with 14 bases in the middle. The chain's CDR3 is CASSPHRGSTEAFF. DNA for the CDR3: TGTGCCAGCAGCCCTCATAGGGGCAGCACTGAAGCTTTCTTT.

CDR3 coding DNA: TGTGCCAGCACGCTTGAGGGCCGGGGCGGGGAGCTGTTTTTT. It is translated as CASTLEGRGGELFF. This chain connects TRBV11-2 to TRBJ2-2; a weak D match, TRBD2 (5 bases). Germline V gene data show CDR1 as SGHAT and CDR2 as FQNNGV. CDR3 length: 14 residues. V lost 7 bases to trimming and J lost 7 bases, with 16 bases between them.

The J gene is TRBJ1-2, the V gene TRBV9, with unresolved D. Between the trimmed V and J ends, which lost 3 bases and 2 bases, there was a span of 5 bases. This CDR3 is built from 12 residues. The germline V gene has CDR1 SGDLS and CDR2 YYNGEE. The CDR3 reads CASSGVNYGYTF. The DNA of the CDR3 is TGTGCCAGCAGCGGGGTGAACTATGGCTACACCTTC.

This sequence joins TRBV7-2 and TRBJ1-6, with unresolved D. V shed 5 bases and J shed 4 bases, with 15 bases lying between them. From germline, CDR1 is SGHTA and CDR2 FQGNSA. The CDR3 runs to 16 residues. CDR3 sequence: CASSQTPGQYNSPLHF. The CDR3 DNA sequence: TGTGCCAGCAGCCAAACCCCCGGGCAGTATAATTCACCCCTCCACTTT. Full variable domain (remainder filled in from reference TRBV7-2 and TRBJ1-6): GAGVSQSPSNKVTEKGKDVELRCDPISGHTALYWYRQSLGQGLEFLIYFQGNSAPDKSGLPSDRFSAERTGGSVSTLTIQRTQQEDSAVYLCASSQTPGQYNSPLHFGNGTRLTVT.

The J gene is TRBJ1-4, the V gene TRBV9; the D gene is possibly TRBD1 (5 bases). In germline, CDR1 is SGDLS, CDR2 YYNGEE. The CDR3 length is 15 residues. V lost 4 bases to trimming and J lost 4 bases, with 14 bases between them. CDR3 in amino acids: CASSRAGRFNEKLFF. CDR3 coding DNA: TGTGCCAGCAGCAGAGCGGGACGGTTTAATGAAAAACTGTTTTTT.

The J gene is TRBJ1-1, the V gene TRBV9, with a weak D call TRBD1 (5 bases). Germline V gene sequence: CDR1 SGDLS, CDR2 YYNGEE. This CDR3 has 14 amino acids. Trimming pared 0 bases from V and 3 bases from J, leaving 9 bases between. CDR3 DNA sequence: TGTGCCAGCAGCGTAGCTCGGGGGGACACTGAAGCTTTCTTT. It encodes CASSVARGDTEAFF.

The rearrangement joins TRBV5-1 to TRBJ1-2, with D perhaps matching TRBD1 (5 bases). The length of the CDR3 is 15 residues. Germline CDR1 reads SGHRS; CDR2 reads YFSETQ. Deletions cut 0 bases from V and 6 bases from J, with 15 bases between. The CDR3 coding sequence is TGCGCCAGCAGCTTGGCCTGGCAGGGAAGGGATGGCTACACCTTC. Translating it yields CASSLAWQGRDGYTF. Complete variable domain (other parts from reference TRBV5-1 and TRBJ1-2): KAGVTQTPRYLIKTRGQQVTLSCSPISGHRSVSWYQQTPGQGLQFLFEYFSETQRNKGNFPGRFSGRQFSNSRSEMNVSTLELGDSALYLCASSLAWQGRDGYTFGSGTRLTVV.

The table lists this clone with a few counts. The V and J genes are TRBV5-1 and TRBJ2-5, with 10 bases that match TRBD1. CDR1 and CDR2 (germline): SGHRS, YFSETQ. CDR3 size: 16 residues. V shed 4 bases and J 1 base; nucleotides not matched to a gene: 7. CDR3 sequence (DNA): TGCGCCAGCAGCGGGAGGACAGGGGGACGCCAAGAGACCCAGTACTTC. Its translation is CASSGRTGGRQETQYF.

The rearrangement uses TRBV2 and TRBJ2-5; possible D gene TRBD1, 5 bases. The CDR3 is made up of 16 amino acids. Germline loops: CDR1 SNHLY, CDR2 FYNNEI. Trimming stripped 3 bases from V and 0 bases from J, with 14 bases between. CDR3 amino acids: CASSDAGWGDQETQYF. The CDR3 nucleotides read TGTGCCAGCAGTGACGCTGGGTGGGGCGACCAAGAGACCCAGTACTTC.

The chain employs TRBV24-1 and TRBJ2-1; 13 bases line up with TRBD2. V was pared by 5 bases and J by 8 bases, with 11 bases of the junction left unmatched. The CDR3 runs 17 residues. Germline V gene sequence: CDR1 KGHDR, CDR2 SFDVKD. CDR3 region: CATSGSGTSGTGDEQFF. The CDR3 bases are TGTGCCACCAGTGGTTCCGGGACTAGCGGGACCGGGGATGAGCAGTTCTTC.

The chain combines TRBV27 with TRBJ1-2, with a possible D match to TRBD1 (6 bases). Looked up from germline, CDR1 is MNHEY and CDR2 is SMNVEV (reference sequence). This CDR3 comprises 17 residues. V lost 5 bases, J lost 5 bases, and 24 bases lay in between. In DNA form, the CDR3 reads TGTGCCAGCAGTCCTATAGACAGGACAAAGACCCGGTATGGCTACACCTTC. Protein sequence: CASSPIDRTKTRYGYTF.

This chain uses TRBV9 with TRBJ2-3; TRBD2 matches 10 bases. The germline V gene encodes CDR1 SGDLS and CDR2 YYNGEE. The V segment lost 0 bases and the J segment 1 base; nucleotides outside the gene matches: 8. The CDR3 contains 18 residues. Here the CDR3 reads CASSVVQREGPGTDTQYF. The CDR3 DNA sequence: TGTGCCAGCAGCGTAGTCCAGCGGGAGGGCCCTGGCACAGATACGCAGTATTTT. The variable domain in full, with the rest retrieved from reference TRBV9 and TRBJ2-3, is DSGVTQTPKHLITATGQRVTLRCSPRSGDLSVYWYQQSLDQGLQFLIQYYNGEERAKGNILERFSAQQFPDLHSELNLSSLELGDSALYFCASSVVQREGPGTDTQYFGPGTRLTVL.

This chain uses TRBV29-1 with TRBJ2-1, with 7 bases identical to TRBD2. V lost 4 bases to trimming and J lost 1 base; unmatched junction nucleotides: 4. Per germline, CDR1 SQVTM and CDR2 ANQGSEA. The CDR3 is 14 residues long. The DNA of the CDR3 is TGCAGCGTTGGCGCGGGAGTGTCCTACAATGAGCAGTTCTTC. Translating it yields CSVGAGVSYNEQFF.

The chain is built from TRBV7-8 and TRBJ1-3; 7 nucleotides match TRBD1. The germline V gene encodes CDR1 SGHVS and CDR2 FQNEAQ. V lost 6 bases, J lost 0 bases, and 2 bases stayed unmatched. CDR3 length: 14 residues. The CDR3 DNA follows: TGTGCCAGCAGGACAGGGAACTCTGGAAACACCATATATTTT. Its protein product is CASRTGNSGNTIYF.